These 25 T cell receptor beta chains originate from one sample sequenced in a study of T cell repertoires in cytomegalovirus infection. MiXCR, applied by TCRdb to the reads, yields one record per CDR3 protein. The sample yields about 180,000 distinct CDR3 sequences, 13% to 15% seen once. Sequences were obtained from PBMCs. The receptors were gathered from a human donor in good health (CMV status not recorded). Some clones in this sample may be carry-over from other donors' samples.

The chain combines TRBV29-1 with TRBJ1-1; no reliable D call. Germline lookup yields CDR1 SQVTM and CDR2 ANQGSEA. V shed 3 bases and J shed 5 bases, with 7 bases lying between them. The CDR3 runs to 11 residues. CDR3 sequence reads: CSVDRATEAFF. DNA of the CDR3: TGCAGCGTTGACCGGGCAACTGAAGCTTTCTTT.

This clonotype occurred a few times. The chain recombines TRBV12-3 or TRBV12-4 with TRBJ2-3; TRBD2 might be the D (5 bases). Between the trimmed V and J ends, which lost 6 bases and 2 bases, there was a span of 15 bases. The CDR3 is made up of 15 amino acids. The DNA for the CDR3 is TGTGCCAGCAGCCTCAACGGGGTCCCCACAGATACGCAGTATTTT. Translated, it gives CASSLNGVPTDTQYF.

This chain joins TRBV5-1 and TRBJ2-3; D unclear. V lost 4 bases, J lost 0 bases, and 9 bases lay in between. This CDR3 has 14 residues. Germline assignment: CDR1 SGHRS and CDR2 YFSETQ. The CDR3 DNA sequence: TGCGCCAGCAGCCCCGAGAAAAGCACAGATACGCAGTATTTT. It yields the protein CASSPEKSTDTQYF.

This chain uses TRBV20-1 with TRBJ1-2; D gene unclear. Deletions cut 0 bases from V and 2 bases from J, with 10 bases between. This CDR3 has 14 amino acids. Germline assignment: CDR1 DFQATT and CDR2 SNEGSKA (reference sequence). Here the CDR3 reads CSARDPVRNYGYTF. The CDR3 coding sequence is TGCAGTGCTAGAGATCCAGTCAGAAACTATGGCTACACCTTC.

Concerning this clonotype itself: At one end, the junction sequence differs from germline, possibly due to a read error. The rearrangement links TRBV20-1 to TRBJ1-6; D remains unclear. CDR3 length: 16 amino acids. Germline lookup yields CDR1 DFQATT and CDR2 SNEGSKA (reference sequence). CDR3 coding DNA: TGCAGTGATAGACACCGCTCGACGTCCTATAATTCACCCCTCCACTTT. Translated, it gives CSDRHRSTSYNSPLHF.

This clonotype appeared a few times. The rearrangement uses TRBV10-3 and TRBJ1-5; D is possibly TRBD1 (6 bases). Trimming pared 7 bases from V and 6 bases from J, leaving 19 bases between. CDR1 ENHRY and CDR2 SYGVKD come from the germline V gene. CDR3 length: 15 residues. This chain's CDR3 is CAIILDRSAGQPQHF. The CDR3 DNA sequence: TGTGCCATCATCCTTGACAGGTCGGCGGGTCAGCCCCAGCATTTT.

This clonotype was seen ten or more times. V gene TRBV7-2 combines with J gene TRBJ2-1; TRBD2 aligns across 8 bases. Germline assignment: CDR1 SGHTA and CDR2 FQGNSA. This CDR3 has 18 residues. J was trimmed by 4 bases and V by 1 base; bases with no gene match: 12. The CDR3 spells CASSLGFPRLASYNEQFF. Here the CDR3 DNA reads TGTGCCAGCAGCTTAGGGTTTCCGAGACTAGCGTCTTACAATGAGCAGTTCTTC. The whole variable domain, remainder taken from reference TRBV7-2 and TRBJ2-1, is GAGVSQSPSNKVTEKGKDVELRCDPISGHTALYWYRQSLGQGLEFLIYFQGNSAPDKSGLPSDRFSAERTGGSVSTLTIQRTQQEDSAVYLCASSLGFPRLASYNEQFFGPGTRLTVL.

The rearrangement uses TRBV29-1 and TRBJ1-4; D gene unclear. The CDR3 length is 12 residues. V lost 5 bases and J lost 0, with 4 bases in between. Germline CDR1 and CDR2: SQVTM and ANQGSEA. The CDR3 protein is CSVSPTNEKLFF. CDR3 coding DNA: TGCAGCGTTTCCCCAACTAATGAAAAACTGTTTTTT.

There are many counts of this clonotype. The CDR3 nucleotides are TGTGCCAGTAGTTTCCGGGACAGCTATGGCTACACCTTC. It is translated as CASSFRDSYGYTF. The V gene is TRBV19, the J gene TRBJ1-2; TRBD1 matches at 7 bases. CDR3 length: 13 amino acids. J gave up 4 bases and V 5 bases, and 4 bases lay outside the gene matches. Per germline, CDR1 LNHDA and CDR2 SQIVND (reference sequence).

This clonotype was counted at least ten times. This chain connects TRBV7-3 to TRBJ2-1; no clear D. The germline V gene encodes CDR1 SGHTA and CDR2 FQGTGA. There are 14 residues in the CDR3. V lost 3 bases to trimming and J lost 0 bases, with 6 bases between them. CDR3: CASSLDGSYNEQFF. CDR3 nucleotide sequence: TGTGCCAGCAGCTTGGATGGCTCCTACAATGAGCAGTTCTTC.

This clonotype was counted many times. V and J are TRBV6-2 or TRBV6-3 and TRBJ2-3, with a possible D match to TRBD1 (5 bases). Germline V gene lookup returns CDR1 MNHEY and CDR2 SVGEGT. Trimming took 5 bases from V and 3 from J, leaving 15 bases between them. The CDR3 extends over 15 amino acids. For the CDR3, the DNA is TGTGCCAGCAGTCCGATAGGGGCGCGTACAGATACGCAGTATTTT. The encoded protein is CASSPIGARTDTQYF.

Only a few counts were recorded for this clonotype. J is TRBJ2-5 and V is TRBV5-1, with TRBD2 matching over 8 bases. V was clipped by 2 bases and J by 5 bases; unmatched bases: 8. The CDR3 loop spans 15 amino acids. CDR1 and CDR2 from the germline V gene are SGHRS and YFSETQ. Here the CDR3 DNA reads TGCGCCAGCAGCTTTTCGGGGACTAGATGGGAGACCCAGTACTTC. Protein: CASSFSGTRWETQYF.

This clonotype appeared many times. The V gene is TRBV11-2, the J gene TRBJ1-1; the D is unclear. V was pared by 1 base and J by 5 bases, with 14 bases between. This CDR3 has 15 residues. Germline-derived CDR1 and CDR2 are SGHAT and FQNNGV. The CDR3: CASSLVVARSTEAFF. CDR3 in DNA: TGTGCCAGCAGCTTAGTGGTGGCCAGGAGTACTGAAGCTTTCTTT.

This clonotype was counted a few times. This chain links TRBV5-4 with TRBJ2-1, with D perhaps TRBD2 (6 bases). This CDR3 contains 15 residues. The V and J ends lost 1 base and 4 bases respectively, with 12 bases between them. Germline V gene lookup returns CDR1 SGHNT and CDR2 YYREEE (reference sequence). The CDR3 nucleotides are TGTGCCAGCAGCTTGAAGTCTAGCGAGTACAATGAGCAGTTCTTC. The encoded protein is CASSLKSSEYNEQFF.

In this sample, this clonotype turned up many times. This chain links TRBV7-2 with TRBJ2-5, with 7 bases that match TRBD2. CDR1 SGHTA and CDR2 FQGNSA come from the germline V gene. This CDR3 is built from 16 residues. Trimming cost V 0 bases and J 3 bases; bases outside gene matches: 7. The CDR3 coding sequence is TGTGCCAGCAGCTTAGCGCAGGCTAGCGGTAAAGAGACCCAGTACTTC. It yields the protein CASSLAQASGKETQYF. Full variable domain (rest looked up from reference TRBV7-2 and TRBJ2-5): GAGVSQSPSNKVTEKGKDVELRCDPISGHTALYWYRQSLGQGLEFLIYFQGNSAPDKSGLPSDRFSAERTGGSVSTLTIQRTQQEDSAVYLCASSLAQASGKETQYFGPGTRLLVL.

At least ten counts were recorded for this clonotype. V and J are TRBV24-1 and TRBJ2-2, with TRBD1 identical over 7 bases. Germline V gene sequence: CDR1 KGHDR, CDR2 SFDVKD. V shed 2 bases, J shed 5 bases, and the junction held 10 bases outside the gene matches. The CDR3 consists of 17 residues. The CDR3 region has the DNA TGTGCCACCAGTGATTCGATGACAGGGTATGGGACCGGGGAGCTGTTTTTT. Translated: CATSDSMTGYGTGELFF.

This clonotype was seen ten or more times. This chain uses TRBV6-2 or TRBV6-3 with TRBJ2-1; D remains unclear. Trimming shortened V by 6 bases and J by 2 bases, and 11 bases separated the two germline ends. The CDR3 contains 14 residues. Germline CDR1 and CDR2: MNHEY and SVGEGT. In nucleotides, the CDR3 is TGTGCCAGCAGCCCTGAAGATACCTACAATGAGCAGTTCTTC. This translates into CASSPEDTYNEQFF.

This clonotype was seen ten or more times. The chain has TRBV7-2 and TRBJ2-5, with D possibly being TRBD2 (5 bases). CDR1 SGHTA and CDR2 FQGNSA come from the germline V gene. The CDR3 totals 12 residues. The V end was cut by 2 bases, the J end by 7 bases, with 8 bases between. CDR3 nucleotide sequence: TGTGCCAGCAGCTTATACGAGGGGACCCAGTACTTC. This encodes CASSLYEGTQYF. The full variable domain, in which reference TRBV7-2 and TRBJ2-5 provide the parts outside the CDR3, is GAGVSQSPSNKVTEKGKDVELRCDPISGHTALYWYRQSLGQGLEFLIYFQGNSAPDKSGLPSDRFSAERTGGSVSTLTIQRTQQEDSAVYLCASSLYEGTQYFGPGTRLLVL.

This clonotype occurred many times. This rearrangement joins TRBV7-2 to TRBJ1-1; D gene uncertain. The germline CDR1 and CDR2 sequences are SGHTA and FQGNSA. The CDR3 contains 15 residues. V lost 6 bases and J lost 6, with 20 bases in between. The CDR3 DNA sequence: TGTGCCAGCAGACCCAATTATAACGTCGCGGCTGAAGCTTTCTTT. It encodes CASRPNYNVAAEAFF.

This chain links TRBV6-2 or TRBV6-3 with TRBJ2-2; 7 bases align to TRBD1. The CDR3 length is 16 residues. CDR1 MNHEY and CDR2 SVGEGT come from the germline V gene. Losses at the gene ends were 6 bases for V and 4 bases for J; bases not matched to a gene: 11. The CDR3 DNA reads TGTGCCAGCAGCCCGCGACAGGGATCCCGCACCGGGGAGCTGTTTTTT. Translating gives CASSPRQGSRTGELFF.

This clonotype has a count of ten or more. The chain employs TRBV7-2 and TRBJ1-2; D call uncertain. V was clipped by 1 base and J by 2 bases, with 11 bases between them. This CDR3 contains 15 residues. The germline CDR1 and CDR2 sequences are SGHTA and FQGNSA. In nucleotides, the CDR3 is TGTGCCAGCAGCTTAGGTGTCGGAGTAAACTATGGCTACACCTTC. Translation: CASSLGVGVNYGYTF. Together with reference TRBV7-2 and TRBJ1-2, the CDR3 gives the full variable domain: GAGVSQSPSNKVTEKGKDVELRCDPISGHTALYWYRQSLGQGLEFLIYFQGNSAPDKSGLPSDRFSAERTGGSVSTLTIQRTQQEDSAVYLCASSLGVGVNYGYTFGSGTRLTVV.

This clonotype was seen ten or more times. The genes are TRBV7-2 and TRBJ2-2, with D unresolved. The ends were cut back, 3 bases at V and 3 bases at J, with 2 bases in the middle. This CDR3 is built from 12 residues. Per germline, CDR1 SGHTA and CDR2 FQGNSA. CDR3 protein: CASSFYTGELFF. The CDR3 DNA reads as TGTGCCAGCAGCTTTTACACCGGGGAGCTGTTTTTT.

This clonotype is termed medium-sized. The V call is TRBV12-3 or TRBV12-4, the J call TRBJ1-1, with D unresolved. The CDR3 is 14 residues long. Between the trimmed V and J ends, which lost 4 bases and 1 base, there was a span of 10 bases. The chain's CDR3 is CASSYPDGNTEAFF. Written as DNA, the CDR3 is TGTGCCAGCAGTTACCCCGATGGGAACACTGAAGCTTTCTTT.

Ten or more counts support this clonotype. The chain joins TRBV7-2 to TRBJ1-5, with 7 positions matching TRBD1. This CDR3 region has 17 residues. Per the germline V gene, CDR1 is SGHTA and CDR2 is FQGNSA. V gave up 5 bases and J gave up 5 bases; unmatched junction bases: 15. CDR3 loop: CASSLHRLTGMYQPQHF. The CDR3 DNA reads TGTGCCAGCAGCCTACACCGGTTGACAGGGATGTATCAGCCCCAGCATTTT.

This clonotype has more than one count but fewer than ten. This chain joins TRBV15 and TRBJ2-7; D is undetermined. CDR3 length equals 13 residues. The germline CDR1 and CDR2 sequences are LNHNV and YYDKDF (reference sequence). Trimming took off 2 bases at V and 4 bases at J, with 9 bases between the two ends. CDR3 DNA: TGTGCCACCAGCAGACTACTCTTGTACGAGCAGTACTTC. It specifies CATSRLLLYEQYF.